The sequence of this T cell receptor beta chain was determined in a study of regulatory T cells in long-lasting Graves disease (dated by TCRdb to 2020 to 2023). With regard to the full study: To count as having persistent Graves' disease, a patient had to have received antithyroid drug treatment for over 5 years with TSH receptor autoantibodies remaining persistently positive. This study used TCR sequencing and RNA sequencing of peripheral blood to compare persistent Graves' disease patients against newly diagnosed Graves' disease patients. The study took place in China and was registered as a clinical trial. A total of around 33 samples were covered by TCR sequencing, comprising roughly 13 persistent and around 20 newly diagnosed Graves' disease patients. Antithyroid drugs had been taken for approximately 10 years on average by persistent Graves' disease patients in the clinical cohort.

This clonotype was counted a few times. The antigen this receptor binds is unknown. Per-nucleotide qualities are absent, and no much larger clonotype sits a single base away. Results the study describes overall, beyond this receptor: Sequencing and analysis were limited to the TCR beta chain. Because the primary lesion, thyroid tissue, could not be accessed, the study looked at peripheral blood alone. As a limitation, the authors acknowledged that the small sample size may reduce accuracy. Persistent patients shared more public clonotypes among themselves (2,741) than newly diagnosed patients did (about 970). Persistent disease showed preferential use of TRBV28, TRBJ1-2 and TRBJ2-5, whereas newly diagnosed disease favored TRBV20-1 and TRBJ2-1. Persistent Graves' disease patients showed lower TCR Shannon entropy and fewer highly expanded clones than newly diagnosed patients, suggesting clonal expansion.

According to the study, the label for this sample's time point signals: persistent/refractory GD, antithyroid drugs over 5 years with positive TRAb. For both TCR sequencing and RNA sequencing, RNA was extracted from PBMCs in TRIzol. The diagnosis of Graves' disease followed American Thyroid Association guidelines. Patients were recruited from an endocrinology department in Xi'an, China. Each patient gave approximately 9 milliliters of peripheral blood, collected in an EDTA anticoagulant tube. Ficoll Paque Plus density gradient separation was used to isolate PBMCs, and no further T cell sorting was done. An Agilent 2100 Bioanalyzer and agarose gel were used to assess RNA quality, and a NanoDrop 2000 was used to measure RNA concentration. The CDR3 runs 15 residues from the cysteine to the phenylalanine. CDR3 DNA is the only sequence kept; it has 45 bases, read in frame from the first base. The germline V gene provides CDR1 MDHEN and CDR2 SYDVKM. V is trimmed back by 6 bases and J by 7 bases, and the junction contains 9 bases that no gene match accounts for.

The library was made by multiplex PCR. The listed sequencing device is Illumina HiSeq 4000. To build TCR beta libraries, CDR3 regions were amplified by Arm-PCR using iRepertoire HTBI primers. PCR products were gel purified before sequencing. The authors' analysis ran thus. Gene usage analysis of CDR3 amino acid clonotypes relied on the 60 or so TRBV and 12 to 15 TRBJ segments identified across samples. Filtered high-quality paired reads were merged into contigs using COPE and FqMerger. Contigs were aligned with BLAST to IMGT TRBV, TRBD and TRBJ reference genes, and CDR3 was defined per IMGT. Any clonotype with a frequency above 0.1% was counted as a highly expanded clone. Shannon entropy was used to measure repertoire diversity, and the Gini coefficient was used to measure V-J evenness. Clonotypes shared by more than one individual were considered public. In TCRdb, the public reads were trimmed at Q25 with fastp and aligned with MiXCR, with productive beta chains retained. All rows with the same CDR3 protein become a single entry with the most common DNA and genes. These V and J calls derive from TCRdb rather than the authors' analysis. In all, the sample holds fewer than 550,000 distinct CDR3 sequences, and approximately 21% of those were seen once. Over 6% of the sample lies in the top ten.

This sample comprised peripheral blood mononuclear cells (PBMCs), obtained when the disease was refractory, from a patient treated with antithyroid drugs. The receptor chain draws on TRBV28 and TRBJ1-5; 10 of the junction bases match TRBD1. The receptor's source is a female donor with Graves disease. The bases are TGTGCCAGCAGCACCGGGACAGGGGAGGTCCAGCCCCAGCATTTT. Its coded protein is CASSTGTGEVQPQHF.